Listed below are T cell receptor beta chains from one sample, sequenced in a study of blood T cell repertoires in COVID-19. Sequencing was performed with immunoSEQ multiplex PCR; in TCRdb, only in-frame clones are kept and a portion is missing. The table lists about 490,000 clones, 70% to 90% of them singletons, with under 4% in the top ten. Material for sequencing was peripheral blood. These receptors were taken from a human donor in a cohort sampled during active COVID-19. Each CDR3 is given with its conserved first and last residue. D genes are given only for firm matches. Expanded clones get a size class; other rows say once, few or many, or leave the size out.

>TRBV7-9|-|TRBJ2-3|TRBD2
CASSQGLAHADTQYF
TGTGCCAGCAGCCAGGGACTAGCTCATGCAGATACGCAGTATTTT
>TRBV29-1|-|TRBJ1-2|-
CSVDPGSGGYTF
TGCAGCGTTGATCCGGGATCGGGTGGCTACACCTTC
>TRBV6-5|few|TRBJ1-2|TRBD1
CATQDRGGYTF
TGTGCCACCCAAGACAGGGGTGGCTACACCTTC
>TRBV12-3/TRBV12-4|-|TRBJ1-2|-
CASRPLANYGYTF
TGTGCCAGCAGACCCTTAGCTAACTATGGCTACACCTTC
>TRBV9|-|TRBJ1-2|-
CASSPRGGPYGYTF
TGTGCCAGCAGCCCTAGAGGAGGGCCCTATGGCTACACCTTC
>TRBV30|-|TRBJ2-7|TRBD1
CAWNPSPVGTGTSYEQYF
TGTGCCTGGAATCCATCCCCGGTAGGGACAGGGACATCCTACGAGCAGTACTTC
>TRBV6-5|-|TRBJ2-5|TRBD2
CASTWPGGGTQYF
TGTGCCAGCACTTGGCCGGGGGGTGGGACCCAGTACTTC
>TRBV4-2|-|TRBJ2-1|-
CASSQFNNEQFF
TGTGCCAGCAGCCAATTTAACAATGAGCAGTTCTTC
>TRBV19|-|TRBJ2-1|TRBD2
CASSMASGTYNEQFF
TGTGCCAGTAGTATGGCTAGCGGTACCTACAATGAGCAGTTCTTC
>TRBV7-2|few|TRBJ2-7|TRBD2
CASSFRGRERAGEQYF
TGTGCCAGCAGCTTTAGAGGGCGGGAGAGGGCCGGCGAGCAGTACTTC
>TRBV18|-|TRBJ1-1|TRBD1
CASSLRDRAVYSVNTEAFF
TGTGCCAGCTCCCTCCGGGACAGGGCCGTTTACTCGGTGAACACTGAAGCTTTCTTT
>TRBV12-2|-|TRBJ2-3|-
CASRLGDRLERPDTQYF
TGTGCAAGTCGCTTAGGTGACAGGTTGGAACGGCCAGATACGCAGTATTTT
>TRBV28|-|TRBJ1-2|-
CATVLSPGQRGYTF
TGTGCCACTGTGTTGTCCCCGGGACAAAGAGGCTACACCTTC
>TRBV20-1|-|TRBJ2-3|-
CSASSGPNTDTQYF
TGCAGTGCTAGTTCAGGCCCTAACACAGATACGCAGTATTTT
>TRBV9|-|TRBJ2-1|-
CASGGGRYEQFF
TGTGCCAGCGGAGGCGGTAGGTATGAGCAGTTCTTC
>TRBV7-9|-|TRBJ2-5|-
CASSLGRGKTQYF
TGTGCCAGCAGCTTAGGTAGGGGGAAGACCCAGTACTTC
>TRBV9|-|TRBJ1-4|TRBD1
CASSEGTGVGEKLFF
TGTGCCAGCAGCGAGGGGACAGGGGTCGGGGAAAAACTGTTTTTT
>TRBV15|-|TRBJ1-6|-
CATSRGTDYNSPLHF
TGTGCCACCAGCAGAGGGACTGACTATAATTCACCCCTCCACTTT
>TRBV3-1/TRBV3-2|-|TRBJ2-5|TRBD2
CASSQVRASGDPRETQYF
TGTGCCAGCAGCCAAGTCAGGGCTAGCGGGGACCCCAGAGAGACCCAGTACTTC
>TRBV21-1|-|TRBJ2-3|-
CASSKSGTGTSGRALSDTQYF
TGTGCCAGCAGCAAAAGCGGAACCGGGACTAGCGGGAGGGCCCTGTCAGATACGCAGTATTTT
>TRBV7-7|-|TRBJ2-5|-
CASSPDSSQYF
TGTGCTAGCAGCCCCGACTCCTCCCAGTACTTC
>TRBV6-6|-|TRBJ2-7|-
CASSYSTGVSYEQYF
TGTGCCAGCAGTTACTCGACCGGGGTTTCCTACGAGCAGTACTTC
>TRBV11-2|-|TRBJ2-7|-
CASSFSAGGTSYEQYF
TGTGCCAGCAGCTTCTCTGCCGGCGGGACTTCCTACGAGCAGTACTTC
>TRBV7-9|-|TRBJ2-1|TRBD2
CASSVSGRGGNEQFF
TGTGCCAGCAGCGTTAGCGGGAGGGGGGGCAATGAGCAGTTCTTC